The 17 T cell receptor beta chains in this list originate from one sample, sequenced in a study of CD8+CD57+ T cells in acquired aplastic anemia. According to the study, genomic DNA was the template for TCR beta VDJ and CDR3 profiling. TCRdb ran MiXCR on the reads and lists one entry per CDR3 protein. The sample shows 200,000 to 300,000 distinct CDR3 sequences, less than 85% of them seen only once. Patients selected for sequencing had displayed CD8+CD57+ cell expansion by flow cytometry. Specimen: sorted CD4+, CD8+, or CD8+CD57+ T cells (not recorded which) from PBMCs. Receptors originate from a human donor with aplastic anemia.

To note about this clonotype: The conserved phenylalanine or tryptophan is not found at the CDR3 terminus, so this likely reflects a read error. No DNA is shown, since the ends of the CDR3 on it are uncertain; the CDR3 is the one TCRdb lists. CDR3 sequence: CASRVHPDGTALS. The chain has TRBV7-8 and TRBJ2-3; the DNA was not used to check the table's D call, TRBD1. Per germline, CDR1 SGHVS and CDR2 FQNEAQ. The CDR3 contains 13 residues when both ends are counted.

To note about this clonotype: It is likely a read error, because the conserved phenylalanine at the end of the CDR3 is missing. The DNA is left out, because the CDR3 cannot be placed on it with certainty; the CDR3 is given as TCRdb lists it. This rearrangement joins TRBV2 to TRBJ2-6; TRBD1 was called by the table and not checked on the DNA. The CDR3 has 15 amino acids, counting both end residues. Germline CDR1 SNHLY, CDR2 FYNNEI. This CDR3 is CASGDGGTGTHVFTP.

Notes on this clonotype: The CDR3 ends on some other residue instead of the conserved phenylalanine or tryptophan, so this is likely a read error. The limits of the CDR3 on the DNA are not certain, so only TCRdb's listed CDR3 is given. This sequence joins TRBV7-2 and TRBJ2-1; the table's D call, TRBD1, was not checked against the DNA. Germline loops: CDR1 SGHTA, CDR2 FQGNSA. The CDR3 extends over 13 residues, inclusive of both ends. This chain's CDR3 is CAISEGDLNKQLL.

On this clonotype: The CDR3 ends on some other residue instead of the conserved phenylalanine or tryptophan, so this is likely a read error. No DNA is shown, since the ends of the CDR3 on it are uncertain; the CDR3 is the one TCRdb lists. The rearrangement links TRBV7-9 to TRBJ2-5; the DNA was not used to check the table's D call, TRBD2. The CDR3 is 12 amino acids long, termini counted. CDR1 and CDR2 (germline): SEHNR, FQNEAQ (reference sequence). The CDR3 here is CASLCETSAGYD.

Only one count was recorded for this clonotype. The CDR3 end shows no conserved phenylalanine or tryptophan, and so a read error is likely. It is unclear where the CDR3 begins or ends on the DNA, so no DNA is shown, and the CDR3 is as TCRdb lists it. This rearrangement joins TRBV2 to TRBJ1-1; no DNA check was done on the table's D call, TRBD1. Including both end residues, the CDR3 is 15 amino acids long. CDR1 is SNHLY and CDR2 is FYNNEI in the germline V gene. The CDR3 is CASGDGGTDTPYFGP.

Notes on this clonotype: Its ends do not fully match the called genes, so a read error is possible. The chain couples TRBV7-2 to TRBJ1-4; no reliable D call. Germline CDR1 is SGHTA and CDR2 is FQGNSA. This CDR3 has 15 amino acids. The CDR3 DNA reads TGTGCCAGTAGTATCGATCTTGCAAGTAATGATAAACTGTTTTTT. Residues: CASSIDLASNDKLFF.

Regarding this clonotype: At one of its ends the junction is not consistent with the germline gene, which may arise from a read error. The DNA for the CDR3 is TGTGCCAGTAGTACAGCGACCGGGGCATATGATGAGCTGTTCTTT. This translates into CASSTATGAYDELFF. The chain is built from TRBV19 and TRBJ1-4, with TRBD1 as a possible D gene (5 bases). This CDR3 region has 15 residues. Per the germline V gene, CDR1 is LNHDA and CDR2 is SQIVND (reference sequence).

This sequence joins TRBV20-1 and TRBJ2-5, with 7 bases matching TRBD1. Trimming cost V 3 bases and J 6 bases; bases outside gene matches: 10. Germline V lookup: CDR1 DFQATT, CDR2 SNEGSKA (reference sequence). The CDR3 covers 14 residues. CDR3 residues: CSARGQPTIKTQYF. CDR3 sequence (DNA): TGCAGTGCTAGGGGACAGCCTACTATCAAGACCCAGTACTTC.

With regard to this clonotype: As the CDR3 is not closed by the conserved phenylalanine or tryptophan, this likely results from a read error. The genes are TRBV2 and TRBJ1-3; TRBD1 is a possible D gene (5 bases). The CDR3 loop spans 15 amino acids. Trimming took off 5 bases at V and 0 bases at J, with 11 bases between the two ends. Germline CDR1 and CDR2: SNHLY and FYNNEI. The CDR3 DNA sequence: TGTGCCAGCAGTTTTTCAGGGAGCTCTGGAAACACCATATATCTT. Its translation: CASSFSGSSGNTIYL.

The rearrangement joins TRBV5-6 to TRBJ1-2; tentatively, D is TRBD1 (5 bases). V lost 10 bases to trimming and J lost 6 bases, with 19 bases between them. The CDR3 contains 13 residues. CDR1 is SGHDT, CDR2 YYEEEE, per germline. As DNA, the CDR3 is TGTGCCGGCACGCGGGGGAAGGCGGATGGCTACACCTTC. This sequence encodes CAGTRGKADGYTF.

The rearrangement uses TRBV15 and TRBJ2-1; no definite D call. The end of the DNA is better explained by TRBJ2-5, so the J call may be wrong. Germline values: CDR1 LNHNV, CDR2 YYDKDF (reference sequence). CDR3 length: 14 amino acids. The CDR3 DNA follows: TGTGCCACCAGCAGAAGCAGCGAGCGCGAGACCCAGTACTTC. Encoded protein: CATSRSSERETQYF.

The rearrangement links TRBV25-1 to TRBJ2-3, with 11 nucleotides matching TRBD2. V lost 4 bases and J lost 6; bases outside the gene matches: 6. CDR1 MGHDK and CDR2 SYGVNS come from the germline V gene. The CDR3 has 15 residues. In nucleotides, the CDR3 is TGTGCCAGCAGTGGCCTAGCGGGAGGTGCTGATACGCAGTATTTT. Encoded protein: CASSGLAGGADTQYF.

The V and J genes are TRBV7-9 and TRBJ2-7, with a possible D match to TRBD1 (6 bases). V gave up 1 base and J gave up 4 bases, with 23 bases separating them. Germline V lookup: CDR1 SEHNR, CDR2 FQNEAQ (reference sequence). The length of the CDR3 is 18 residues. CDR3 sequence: CASSLVPGELVFGYEQYV. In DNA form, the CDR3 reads TGTGCCAGCAGCTTAGTCCCAGGGGAGCTGGTTTTTGGATACGAGCAGTACGTC.

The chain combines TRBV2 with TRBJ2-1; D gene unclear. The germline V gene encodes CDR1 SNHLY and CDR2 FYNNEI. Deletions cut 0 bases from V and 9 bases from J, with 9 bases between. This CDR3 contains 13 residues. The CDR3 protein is CASSEAARGEQFF. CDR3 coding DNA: TGTGCCAGCAGTGAAGCAGCGCGAGGTGAGCAGTTCTTC.

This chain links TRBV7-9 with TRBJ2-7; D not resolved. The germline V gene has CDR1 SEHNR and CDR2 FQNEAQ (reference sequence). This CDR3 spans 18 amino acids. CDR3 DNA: TGTGCCGGCAGCTTGCCCTCAGCTAATACACCCCTCCCCTACGAGCAGTACGTC. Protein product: CAGSLPSANTPLPYEQYV.

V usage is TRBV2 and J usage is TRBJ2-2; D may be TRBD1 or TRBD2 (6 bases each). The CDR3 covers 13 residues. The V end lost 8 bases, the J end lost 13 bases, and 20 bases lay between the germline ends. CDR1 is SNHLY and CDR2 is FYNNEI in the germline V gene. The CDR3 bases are TGTGCCAGCGGCCACGGGGGCACAGGTACGCTGTTTTTT. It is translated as CASGHGGTGTLFF.

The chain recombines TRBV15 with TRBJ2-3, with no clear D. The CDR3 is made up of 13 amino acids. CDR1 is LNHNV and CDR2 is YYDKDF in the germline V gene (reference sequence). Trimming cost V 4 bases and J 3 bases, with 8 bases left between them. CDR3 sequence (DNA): TGTGCCACCAGCATCGGACGAACAGATACGCAGTATTTT. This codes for CATSIGRTDTQYF.